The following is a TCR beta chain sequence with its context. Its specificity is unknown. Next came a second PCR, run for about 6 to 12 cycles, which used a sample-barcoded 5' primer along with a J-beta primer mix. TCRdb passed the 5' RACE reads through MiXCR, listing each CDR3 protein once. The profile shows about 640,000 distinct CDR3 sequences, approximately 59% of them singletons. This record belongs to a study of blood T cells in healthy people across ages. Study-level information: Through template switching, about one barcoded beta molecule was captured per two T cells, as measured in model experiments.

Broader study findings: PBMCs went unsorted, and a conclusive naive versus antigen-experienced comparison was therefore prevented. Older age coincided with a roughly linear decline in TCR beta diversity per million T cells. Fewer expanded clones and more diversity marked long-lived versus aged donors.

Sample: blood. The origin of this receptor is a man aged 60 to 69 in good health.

The CDR3 loop is CASSQDERMNTEAFF. The DNA for the CDR3 is TGTGCCAGCAGCCAAGATGAGCGCATGAACACTGAAGCTTTCTTT. V and J are TRBV4-2 and TRBJ1-1; D unresolved. CDR1 and CDR2 (germline): LGHNA, YNFKEQ. V was cut by 0 bases and J by 0 bases, with 8 bases left in between. The CDR3 is 15 amino acids.